Listed below are T cell receptor beta chains from one sample, sequenced in a study of vaccination effects on CD4 cells after COVID-19. The method was immunoSEQ multiplex PCR; TCRdb's version includes in-frame clones alone and lacks a portion of them. The sample yields fewer than 40,000 clones, just over 70% seen once. No antigens are known for them. Specimen: CD4+ T cells from PBMCs cultured with a peptide pool, collected before COVID-19 vaccination. These receptors were obtained from a human donor who had a prior SARS-CoV-2 infection. Both conserved end residues are part of each CDR3. A D gene is named only where the DNA matches it firmly. Where a row states a size, it is once, few, many or the class of an expanded clone; other rows omit it.

V: TRBV20-1; D: NA; size: NA; J: TRBJ2-1; DNA: TGCAGTGCTAGTCGGCAGGTTGGTGAGCAGTTCTTC; CDR3: CSASRQVGEQFF
V: TRBV5-3; D: NA; size: NA; J: TRBJ2-5; DNA: TGTGCCAGAAGCCTGGAGGGGCTATGGAAAGAGACCCAGTACTTC; CDR3: CARSLEGLWKETQYF
V: TRBV20-1; D: NA; size: few; J: TRBJ1-2; DNA: TGCAGTGCTATTTGGAGGGAAGGCTACACCTTC; CDR3: CSAIWREGYTF
V: TRBV6-2/TRBV6-3; D: NA; size: NA; J: TRBJ2-1; DNA: TGTGCCAGCAGTTACGCGGGGCGGGTTAATGAGCAGTTCTTC; CDR3: CASSYAGRVNEQFF
V: TRBV9; D: NA; size: NA; J: TRBJ1-1; DNA: TGTGCCACGGGGACGGGAATGAACACTGAAGCTTTCTTT; CDR3: CATGTGMNTEAFF
V: TRBV7-6; D: TRBD2; size: NA; J: TRBJ2-1; DNA: TGTGCCAGCAGCTTAGTCCTCCCTAGCGGGAGGACGAGAGGGTCTGAGCAGTTCTTC; CDR3: CASSLVLPSGRTRGSEQFF
V: TRBV18; D: NA; size: few; J: TRBJ2-4; DNA: TGTGCCAGCTCGCTAAGTCCCAAAAACATTCAGTACTTC; CDR3: CASSLSPKNIQYF
V: TRBV3-1/TRBV3-2; D: NA; size: NA; J: TRBJ2-1; DNA: TGTGCCAGCAGCCAATTAGGTCATGAGCAGTTCTTC; CDR3: CASSQLGHEQFF
V: TRBV18; D: NA; size: NA; J: TRBJ1-4; DNA: TGTGCCAGCTCACCGGCGGGGGATGAAAAACTGTTTTTT; CDR3: CASSPAGDEKLFF
V: TRBV2; D: TRBD1; size: NA; J: TRBJ2-5; DNA: TGTGCCAGCACCCCCAGGGAGACAGGGAAGTTGGAGACCCAGTACTTC; CDR3: CASTPRETGKLETQYF
V: TRBV5-5; D: NA; size: NA; J: TRBJ1-2; DNA: TGTGCCAGCAGCTTAACGGCTTTGGAGCCTTTCTACACCTTC; CDR3: CASSLTALEPFYTF
V: TRBV3-1/TRBV3-2; D: NA; size: NA; J: TRBJ1-2; DNA: TGTGCCAGCAGCCAAGCCGGCGGAGAGTACTATGGCTACACCTTC; CDR3: CASSQAGGEYYGYTF
V: TRBV6-6; D: NA; size: NA; J: TRBJ2-7; DNA: TGTGCCAGCAGTTCAGGGAGGTACGAGCAGTACTTC; CDR3: CASSSGRYEQYF
V: TRBV5-5; D: NA; size: NA; J: TRBJ2-3; DNA: TGTGCCAGCAGCTTAGGGTGGGTTGGCACAGATACGCAGTATTTT; CDR3: CASSLGWVGTDTQYF
V: TRBV25-1; D: NA; size: NA; J: TRBJ1-5; DNA: TGTGCCAGCAGTGATTCTGGGGCAGGCAATCAGCCCCAGCATTTT; CDR3: CASSDSGAGNQPQHF
V: TRBV5-1; D: NA; size: NA; J: TRBJ2-2; DNA: TGCGCCAGCAGCTTGTCCACCAACACCGGGGAGCTGTTTTTT; CDR3: CASSLSTNTGELFF
V: TRBV5-1; D: NA; size: NA; J: TRBJ2-3; DNA: TGCGCCAGCAGCTTGGGGATTTCCGGACCGGACACAGATACGCAGTATTTT; CDR3: CASSLGISGPDTDTQYF
V: TRBV7-3; D: TRBD2; size: NA; J: TRBJ2-1; DNA: TGTGCCAGCAGCCAATATAGCGGGGGTGACAATGAGCAGTTCTTC; CDR3: CASSQYSGGDNEQFF
V: TRBV18; D: NA; size: NA; J: TRBJ2-1; DNA: TGTGCCAGCTCACCCCCGTCCTCCGAGCAGTTCTTC; CDR3: CASSPPSSEQFF
V: TRBV7-2; D: TRBD2; size: NA; J: TRBJ2-7; DNA: TGTGCCAGCACCCTAACCGGGGGGGGAATATACGAGCAGTACTTC; CDR3: CASTLTGGGIYEQYF
V: TRBV4-1; D: NA; size: NA; J: TRBJ1-2; DNA: TGCGCCAGCAGGTACGATCGGGCTAGGGGAAACTATGGCTACACCTTC; CDR3: CASRYDRARGNYGYTF
V: TRBV2; D: NA; size: few; J: TRBJ2-4; DNA: TGTGCCAGCAACCGGGGCAGGGAGTTTTCCAAAAACATTCAGTACTTC; CDR3: CASNRGREFSKNIQYF
V: TRBV12-3/TRBV12-4; D: NA; size: NA; J: TRBJ1-1; DNA: TGTGCCAGCAGCCCGAAAATGAACACTGAAGCTTTCTTT; CDR3: CASSPKMNTEAFF
V: TRBV20-1; D: NA; size: NA; J: TRBJ2-7; DNA: TGCAGTGCTAGTCGGGGTCACGAGCAGTACTTC; CDR3: CSASRGHEQYF
V: TRBV7-2; D: TRBD2; size: NA; J: TRBJ2-3; DNA: TGTGCCAGCAGGCCGGGAGGTTTAAGCACAGATACGCAGTATTTT; CDR3: CASRPGGLSTDTQYF
V: TRBV5-4; D: NA; size: NA; J: TRBJ2-6; DNA: TGTGCCAGCAGCGGGCCAGGTGGGGCCAACGTCCTGACTTTC; CDR3: CASSGPGGANVLTF
V: TRBV2; D: TRBD1; size: NA; J: TRBJ2-5; DNA: TGTGCCAGCAGTTGGACAGGGGGGCTAGAGACCCAGTACTTC; CDR3: CASSWTGGLETQYF
V: TRBV11-3; D: TRBD2; size: NA; J: TRBJ2-7; DNA: TGTGCCAGCAGCTTAGAAGCGGGGGACTCCTACGAGCAGTACTTC; CDR3: CASSLEAGDSYEQYF
V: TRBV7-9; D: NA; size: NA; J: TRBJ2-1; DNA: TGTGCCAGCAGCCCCCGGGATTACAATGAGCAGTTCTTC; CDR3: CASSPRDYNEQFF
V: TRBV5-5; D: NA; size: NA; J: TRBJ2-1; DNA: TGTGCCAGCAGCTTCCTAGTTTGGAATGAGCAGTTCTTC; CDR3: CASSFLVWNEQFF
V: TRBV15; D: TRBD2; size: NA; J: TRBJ2-5; DNA: TGTGCCACCAGCAGAGGGGGGACTAAAGAAGAGACCCAGTACTTC; CDR3: CATSRGGTKEETQYF
V: TRBV15; D: TRBD2; size: NA; J: TRBJ2-2; DNA: TGTGCCACCAGCAGAGAGACTAGCGCGTCGAACACCGGGGAGCTGTTTTTT; CDR3: CATSRETSASNTGELFF
V: TRBV2; D: TRBD1; size: few; J: TRBJ1-1; DNA: TGTGCCAGCAGTGAAGCGGGACAGGGAAGGACTGAAGCTTTCTTT; CDR3: CASSEAGQGRTEAFF
V: TRBV29-1; D: TRBD2; size: NA; J: TRBJ2-3; DNA: TGCAGCGCGTTACTAGCGGGTTTCACAGATACGCAGTATTTT; CDR3: CSALLAGFTDTQYF
V: TRBV5-1; D: NA; size: NA; J: TRBJ2-7; DNA: TGCGCCAGCAGCTCGACAGCGAGCTCCTACGAGCAGTACTTC; CDR3: CASSSTASSYEQYF
V: TRBV18; D: NA; size: once; J: TRBJ1-1; DNA: TGTGCCAGCTCACCAAATTATGGGGTCTTTAGGAACACTGAAGCTTTCTTT; CDR3: CASSPNYGVFRNTEAFF
V: TRBV11-2; D: NA; size: NA; J: TRBJ2-2; DNA: TGTGCCAGCAGCCATCCAGACTGGGAGCTGTTTTTT; CDR3: CASSHPDWELFF
V: TRBV7-2; D: NA; size: NA; J: TRBJ2-5; DNA: TGTGCCAGCAGCTCTGTTGGGGAGTCAGGGACCCAGTACTTC; CDR3: CASSSVGESGTQYF
V: TRBV10-1; D: NA; size: NA; J: TRBJ2-5; DNA: TGCGCCAGCCCTGGGGGAGTTACTAAAGAGACCCAGTACTTC; CDR3: CASPGGVTKETQYF
V: TRBV7-9; D: NA; size: NA; J: TRBJ2-1; DNA: TGTGCCAGCAGCTTAGCTCAGGGGAATGAGCAGTTCTTC; CDR3: CASSLAQGNEQFF
V: TRBV18; D: NA; size: NA; J: TRBJ1-6; DNA: TGTGCCAGCTCACCACGGGAAGCACTGGGTTCACCCCTCCACTTT; CDR3: CASSPREALGSPLHF